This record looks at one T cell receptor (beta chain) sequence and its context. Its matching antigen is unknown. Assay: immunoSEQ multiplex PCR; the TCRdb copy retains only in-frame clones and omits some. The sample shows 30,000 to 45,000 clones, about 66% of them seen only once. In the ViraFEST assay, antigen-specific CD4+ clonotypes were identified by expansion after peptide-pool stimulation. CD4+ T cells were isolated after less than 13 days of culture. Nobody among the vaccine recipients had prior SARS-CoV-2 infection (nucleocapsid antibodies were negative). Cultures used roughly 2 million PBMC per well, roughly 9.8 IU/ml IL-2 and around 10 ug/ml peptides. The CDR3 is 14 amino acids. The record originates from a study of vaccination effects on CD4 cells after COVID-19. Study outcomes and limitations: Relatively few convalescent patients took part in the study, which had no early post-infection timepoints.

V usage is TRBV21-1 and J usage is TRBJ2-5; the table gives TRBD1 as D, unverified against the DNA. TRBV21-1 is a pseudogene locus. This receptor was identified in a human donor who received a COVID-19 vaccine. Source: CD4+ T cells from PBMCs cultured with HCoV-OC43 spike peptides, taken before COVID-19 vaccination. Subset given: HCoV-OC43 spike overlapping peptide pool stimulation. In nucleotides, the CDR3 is TGTGCCAGCAGGGGCAAGTGGGCCAGAGAGACCCAGTACTTC. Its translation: CASRGKWARETQYF.